The clone carrying this T cell receptor (beta chain) was counted many times. Its antigen remains unknown. Out of unsorted whole blood came the blood RNA, and germline DNA was extracted as well. From germline, CDR1 is LGHNA and CDR2 YNFKEQ. Trimming took 4 bases from V and 7 from J; bases not matched to a gene: 10. This CDR3 is built from 16 residues. The investigators made TCR beta cDNA from roughly 0.55 ug total RNA, using a constant-region primer. Libraries covering TCR beta were generated through three nested multiplex PCR rounds (using a slightly modified ARM-PCR). In the first two PCR rounds, TRBV1-TRBV30 forward primers were paired with a C-beta reverse primer, and each round lasted nine to ten cycles. TCRdb called the multiplex PCR reads again in MiXCR, with one record for every CDR3 protein. Of fewer than 350,000 distinct CDR3 sequences listed, around three fifths are singletons. These data belong to a study of tumor-infiltrating lymphocytes in primary liver carcinoma. Study-wide results and limits: Among the pair types, tumor region pairs showed more overlap than tumor-adjacent and tumor-blood pairs.

The rearrangement links TRBV4-2 to TRBJ2-1, with 10 bases lining up with TRBD1. The receptor comes from a man aged 35-49 years with primary liver carcinoma and hepatitis B virus infection. Sequences were obtained from peripheral blood. The CDR3 spells CASSRKGQGQGNEQFF. For the CDR3, the DNA is TGTGCCAGCAGCCGGAAGGGACAGGGGCAAGGGAATGAGCAGTTCTTC.